This TCR beta chain was identified during a study of blood T cell repertoires in COVID-19. In the study overall: PBMCs, B-cell-depleted T cells, or T cells were the source of the cDNA or gDNA that made up the material.

The CDR3 loop spans 16 amino acids. Per germline, CDR1 LNHDA and CDR2 SQIVND (reference sequence). J lost 1 base, V lost 6 bases, and 9 bases had no gene match. Per the study methods: Nucleated cell number was recorded as an estimate derived from reference gene primer amplification. Profiled with immunoSEQ multiplex PCR; TCRdb holds only in-frame clones, not every one. V and J calls and clone size follow that table, whereas D and trimming were derived from the DNA. Of about 180,000 clones detected, approximately 88% appear once; the ten largest clones hold around 7%. Material for sequencing was peripheral blood. The chain recombines TRBV19 with TRBJ2-1; TRBD1 matches at 7 bases. The clonotype was recovered from a woman aged 35 to 49 with COVID-19, enrolled during active disease. CDR3 in amino acids: CASSPDRKVSYNEQFF. In DNA form, the CDR3 reads TGTGCCAGTAGCCCGGACAGGAAAGTGTCCTACAATGAGCAGTTCTTC. Supplemented by reference TRBV19 and TRBJ2-1, the full variable domain reads DGGITQSPKYLFRKEGQNVTLSCEQNLNHDAMYWYRQDPGQGLRLIYYSQIVNDFQKGDIAEGYSVSREKKESFPLTVTSAQKNPTAFYLCASSPDRKVSYNEQFFGPGTRLTVL.